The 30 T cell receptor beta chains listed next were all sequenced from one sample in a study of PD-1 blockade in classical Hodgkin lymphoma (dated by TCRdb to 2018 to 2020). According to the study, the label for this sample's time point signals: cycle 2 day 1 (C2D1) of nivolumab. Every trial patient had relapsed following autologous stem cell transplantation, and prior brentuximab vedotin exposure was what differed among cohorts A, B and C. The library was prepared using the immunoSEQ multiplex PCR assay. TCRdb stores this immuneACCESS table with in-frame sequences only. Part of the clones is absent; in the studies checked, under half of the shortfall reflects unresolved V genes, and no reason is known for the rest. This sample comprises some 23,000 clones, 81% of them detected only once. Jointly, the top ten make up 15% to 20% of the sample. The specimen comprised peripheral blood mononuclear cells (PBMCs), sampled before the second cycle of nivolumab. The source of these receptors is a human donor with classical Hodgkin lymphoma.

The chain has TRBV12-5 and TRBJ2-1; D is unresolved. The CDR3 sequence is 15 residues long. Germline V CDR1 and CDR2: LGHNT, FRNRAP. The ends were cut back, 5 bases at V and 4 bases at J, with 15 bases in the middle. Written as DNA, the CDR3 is TGTGCTAGTGGTCCGGCCTCGGGTCTTTACAATGAGCAGTTCTTC. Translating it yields CASGPASGLYNEQFF. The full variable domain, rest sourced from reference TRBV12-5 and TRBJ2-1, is DARVTQTPRHKVTEMGQEVTMRCQPILGHNTVFWYRQTMMQGLELLAYFRNRAPLDDSGMPKDRFSAEMPDATLATLKIQPSEPRDSAVYFCASGPASGLYNEQFFGPGTRLTVL.

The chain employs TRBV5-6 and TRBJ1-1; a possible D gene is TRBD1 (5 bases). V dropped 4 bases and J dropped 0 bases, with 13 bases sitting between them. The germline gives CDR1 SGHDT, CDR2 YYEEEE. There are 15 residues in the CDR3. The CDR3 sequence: CASSPPDRLNTEAFF. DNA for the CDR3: TGTGCCAGCAGCCCTCCCGACAGATTGAACACTGAAGCTTTCTTT.

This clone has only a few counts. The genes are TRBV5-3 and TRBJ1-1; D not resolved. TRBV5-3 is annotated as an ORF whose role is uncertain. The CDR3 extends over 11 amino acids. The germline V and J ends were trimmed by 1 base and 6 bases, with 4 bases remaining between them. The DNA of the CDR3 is TGTGCCAGAAGCTTGTCTGCTGAAGCTTTCTTT. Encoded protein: CARSLSAEAFF.

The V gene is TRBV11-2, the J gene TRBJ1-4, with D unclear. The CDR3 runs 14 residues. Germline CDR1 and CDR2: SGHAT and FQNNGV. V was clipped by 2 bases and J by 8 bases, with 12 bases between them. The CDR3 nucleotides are TGTGCCAGCAGCTTATATCTGGGATCCGAAAAACTGTTTTTT. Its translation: CASSLYLGSEKLFF.

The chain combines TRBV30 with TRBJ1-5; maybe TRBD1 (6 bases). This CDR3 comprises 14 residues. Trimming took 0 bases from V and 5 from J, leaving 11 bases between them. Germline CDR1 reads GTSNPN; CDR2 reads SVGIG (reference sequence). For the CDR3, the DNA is TGTGCCTGGAGTGTCAGGGGAGGGGATCAGCCCCAGCATTTT. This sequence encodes CAWSVRGGDQPQHF.

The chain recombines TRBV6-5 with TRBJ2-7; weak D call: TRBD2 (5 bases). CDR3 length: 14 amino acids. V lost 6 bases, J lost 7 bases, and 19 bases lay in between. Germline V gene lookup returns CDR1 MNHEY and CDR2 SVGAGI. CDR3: CASRTLGAAREQYF. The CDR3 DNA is TGTGCCAGCAGGACACTAGGAGCGGCGAGAGAGCAGTACTTC.

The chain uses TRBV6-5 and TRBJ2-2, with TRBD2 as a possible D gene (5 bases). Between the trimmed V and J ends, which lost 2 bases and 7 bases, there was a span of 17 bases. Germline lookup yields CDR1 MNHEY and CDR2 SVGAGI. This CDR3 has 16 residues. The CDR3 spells CASSYRRASFGGELFF. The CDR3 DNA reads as TGTGCCAGCAGTTACCGTCGGGCTAGCTTTGGCGGGGAGCTGTTTTTT.

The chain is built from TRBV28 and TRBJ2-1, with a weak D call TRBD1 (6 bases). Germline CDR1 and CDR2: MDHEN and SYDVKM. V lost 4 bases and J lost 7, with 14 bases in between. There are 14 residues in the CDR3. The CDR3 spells CASSSSGDTNEQFF. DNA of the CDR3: TGTGCCAGCAGTTCATCCGGGGACACAAATGAGCAGTTCTTC.

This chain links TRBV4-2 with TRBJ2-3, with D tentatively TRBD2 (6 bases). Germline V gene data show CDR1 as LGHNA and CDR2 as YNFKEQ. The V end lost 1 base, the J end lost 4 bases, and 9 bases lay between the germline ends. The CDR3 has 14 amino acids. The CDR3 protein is CASSQATSADTQYF. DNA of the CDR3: TGTGCCAGCAGCCAAGCGACTAGTGCAGATACGCAGTATTTT.

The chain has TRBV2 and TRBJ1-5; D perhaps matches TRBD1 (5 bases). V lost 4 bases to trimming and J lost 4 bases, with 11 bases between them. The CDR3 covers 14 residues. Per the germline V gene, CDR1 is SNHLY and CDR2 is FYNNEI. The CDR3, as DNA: TGTGCCAGCAGTGGCGACAGAGCTAATCAGCCCCAGCATTTT. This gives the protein CASSGDRANQPQHF.

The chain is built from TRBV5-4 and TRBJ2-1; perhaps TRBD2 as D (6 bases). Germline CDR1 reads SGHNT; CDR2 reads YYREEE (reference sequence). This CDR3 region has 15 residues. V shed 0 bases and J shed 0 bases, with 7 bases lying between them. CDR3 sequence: CASSLDGSSYNEQFF. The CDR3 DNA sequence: TGTGCCAGCAGCTTGGACGGGAGCTCCTACAATGAGCAGTTCTTC.

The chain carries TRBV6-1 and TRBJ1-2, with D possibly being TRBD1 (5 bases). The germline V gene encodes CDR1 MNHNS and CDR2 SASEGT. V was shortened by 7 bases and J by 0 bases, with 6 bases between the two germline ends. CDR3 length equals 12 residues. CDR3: CASTGANYGYTF. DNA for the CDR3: TGTGCCAGCACGGGGGCTAACTATGGCTACACCTTC.

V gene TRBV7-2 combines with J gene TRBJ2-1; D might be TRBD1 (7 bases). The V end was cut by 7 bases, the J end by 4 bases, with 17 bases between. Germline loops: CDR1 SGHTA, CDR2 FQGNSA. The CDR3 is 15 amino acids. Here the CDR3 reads CASTIGGGGYNEQFF. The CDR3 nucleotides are TGTGCCAGCACGATAGGGGGCGGAGGGTACAATGAGCAGTTCTTC.

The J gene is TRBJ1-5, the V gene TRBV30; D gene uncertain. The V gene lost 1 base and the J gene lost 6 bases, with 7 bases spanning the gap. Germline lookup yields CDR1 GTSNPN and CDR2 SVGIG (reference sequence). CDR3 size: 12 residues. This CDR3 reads CAWSGSGQPQHF. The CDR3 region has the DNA TGTGCCTGGAGTGGGAGCGGTCAGCCCCAGCATTTT.

The CDR3 reads CASSPGTSAVWDTQYF. The DNA for the CDR3 is TGTGCCAGCAGCCCAGGGACTAGCGCAGTGTGGGATACGCAGTATTTT. The gene calls are TRBV9 and TRBJ2-3, with 10 bases identical to TRBD2. CDR3 size: 16 residues. CDR1 and CDR2 (germline): SGDLS, YYNGEE. Germline trimming cut 4 bases from V and 6 bases from J; bases unmatched to any gene: 11.

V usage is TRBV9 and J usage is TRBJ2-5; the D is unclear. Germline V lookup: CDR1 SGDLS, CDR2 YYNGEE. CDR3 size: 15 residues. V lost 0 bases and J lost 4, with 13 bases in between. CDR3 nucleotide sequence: TGTGCCAGCAGCGTAGCTGAGGTCAGTGGAGAGACCCAGTACTTC. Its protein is CASSVAEVSGETQYF. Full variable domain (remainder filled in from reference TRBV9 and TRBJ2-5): DSGVTQTPKHLITATGQRVTLRCSPRSGDLSVYWYQQSLDQGLQFLIQYYNGEERAKGNILERFSAQQFPDLHSELNLSSLELGDSALYFCASSVAEVSGETQYFGPGTRLLVL.

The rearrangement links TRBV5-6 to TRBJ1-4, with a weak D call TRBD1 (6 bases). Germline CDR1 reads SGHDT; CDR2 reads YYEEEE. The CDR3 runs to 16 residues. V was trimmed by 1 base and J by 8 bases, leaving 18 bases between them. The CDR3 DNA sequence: TGTGCCAGCAGCTTGTCGGACAGCCTCGGGGGAGAAAAACTGTTTTTT. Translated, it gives CASSLSDSLGGEKLFF.

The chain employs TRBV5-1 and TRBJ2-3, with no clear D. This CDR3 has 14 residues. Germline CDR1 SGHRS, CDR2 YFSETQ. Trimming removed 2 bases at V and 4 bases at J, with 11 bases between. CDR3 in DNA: TGCGCCAGCAGCTTTACGAGCGAGCCAGATACGCAGTATTTT. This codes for CASSFTSEPDTQYF.

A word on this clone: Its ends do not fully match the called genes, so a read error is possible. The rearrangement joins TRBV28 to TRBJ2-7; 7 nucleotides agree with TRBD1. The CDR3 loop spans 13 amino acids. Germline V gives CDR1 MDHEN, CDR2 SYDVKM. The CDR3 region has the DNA TGTGCCAGCAGTTTCCCCGGTCGACAGGGTGGGGACTTC. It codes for CASSFPGRQGGDF.

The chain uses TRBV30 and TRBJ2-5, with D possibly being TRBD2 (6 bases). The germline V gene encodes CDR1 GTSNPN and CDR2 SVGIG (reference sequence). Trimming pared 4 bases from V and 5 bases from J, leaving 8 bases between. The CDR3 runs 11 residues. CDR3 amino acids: CAWIRGETQYF. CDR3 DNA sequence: TGTGCCTGGATCCGGGGGGAGACCCAGTACTTC. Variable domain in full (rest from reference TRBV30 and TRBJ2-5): SQTIHQWPATLVQPVGSPLSLECTVEGTSNPNLYWYRQAAGRGLQLLFYSVGIGQISSEVPQNLSASRPQDRQFILSSKKLLLSDSGFYLCAWIRGETQYFGPGTRLLVL.

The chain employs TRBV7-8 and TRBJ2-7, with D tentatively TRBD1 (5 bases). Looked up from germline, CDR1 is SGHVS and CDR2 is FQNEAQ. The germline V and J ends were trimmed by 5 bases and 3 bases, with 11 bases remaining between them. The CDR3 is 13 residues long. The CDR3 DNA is TGTGCCAGCAGCCCTAGGGGAATCTACGAGCAGTACTTC. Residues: CASSPRGIYEQYF.

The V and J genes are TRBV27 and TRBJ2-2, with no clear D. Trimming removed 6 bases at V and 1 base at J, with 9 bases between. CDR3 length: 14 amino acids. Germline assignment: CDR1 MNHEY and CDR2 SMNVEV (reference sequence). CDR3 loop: CASRRNENTGELFF. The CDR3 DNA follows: TGTGCCAGCAGACGGAATGAGAACACCGGGGAGCTGTTTTTT.

The CDR3 DNA reads as TGTGCCAGTAGTACCGGAACCCTAGCGGGGGGACCCGCCTCCTACGAGCAGTACTTC. Protein product: CASSTGTLAGGPASYEQYF. V gene TRBV19 combines with J gene TRBJ2-7, with 11 nucleotides matching TRBD2. Germline lookup yields CDR1 LNHDA and CDR2 SQIVND (reference sequence). The CDR3 extends over 19 amino acids. V lost 4 bases to trimming and J lost 0 bases; unmatched junction nucleotides: 14.

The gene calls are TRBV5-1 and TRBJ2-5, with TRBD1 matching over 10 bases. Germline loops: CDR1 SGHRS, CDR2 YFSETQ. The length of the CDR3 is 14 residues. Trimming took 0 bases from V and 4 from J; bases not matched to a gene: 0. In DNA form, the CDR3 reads TGCGCCAGCAGCTTGGGGACAGGGGGAGAGACCCAGTACTTC. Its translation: CASSLGTGGETQYF.

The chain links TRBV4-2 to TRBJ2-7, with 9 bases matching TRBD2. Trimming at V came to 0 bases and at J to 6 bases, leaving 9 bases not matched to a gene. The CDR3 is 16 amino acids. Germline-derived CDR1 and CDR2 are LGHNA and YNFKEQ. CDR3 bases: TGTGCCAGCAGCCAAGAGAGCCTAGCGGGAAACGGCGAGCAGTACTTC. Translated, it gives CASSQESLAGNGEQYF.

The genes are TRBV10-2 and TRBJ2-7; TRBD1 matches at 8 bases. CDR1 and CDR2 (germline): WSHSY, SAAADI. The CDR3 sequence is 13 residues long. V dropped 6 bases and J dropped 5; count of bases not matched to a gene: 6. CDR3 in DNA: TGCGCCAGCAGACCCTGGACAGGGAACGAGCAGTACTTC. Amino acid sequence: CASRPWTGNEQYF.

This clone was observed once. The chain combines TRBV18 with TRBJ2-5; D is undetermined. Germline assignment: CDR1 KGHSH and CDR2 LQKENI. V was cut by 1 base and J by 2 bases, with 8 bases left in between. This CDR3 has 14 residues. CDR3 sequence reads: CASSPRNSQETQYF. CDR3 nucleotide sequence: TGTGCCAGCTCACCACGTAACAGTCAAGAGACCCAGTACTTC.

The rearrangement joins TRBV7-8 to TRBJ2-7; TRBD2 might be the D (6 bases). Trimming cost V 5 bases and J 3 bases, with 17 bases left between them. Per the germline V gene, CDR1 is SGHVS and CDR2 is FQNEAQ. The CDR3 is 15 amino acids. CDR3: CASSLKRASDYEQYF. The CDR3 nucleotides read TGTGCCAGCAGCCTTAAGCGCGCTAGCGACTACGAGCAGTACTTC.

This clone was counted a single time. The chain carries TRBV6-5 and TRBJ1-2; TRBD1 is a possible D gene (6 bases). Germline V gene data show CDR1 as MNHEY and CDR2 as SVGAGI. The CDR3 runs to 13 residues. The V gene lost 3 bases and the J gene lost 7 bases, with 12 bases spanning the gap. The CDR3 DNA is TGTGCCAGCAGTTATCCCGGACAGACTGGCTACACCTTC. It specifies CASSYPGQTGYTF.

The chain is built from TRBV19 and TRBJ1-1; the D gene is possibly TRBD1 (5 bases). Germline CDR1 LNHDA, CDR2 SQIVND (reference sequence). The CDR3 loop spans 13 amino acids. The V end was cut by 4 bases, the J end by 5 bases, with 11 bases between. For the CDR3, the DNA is TGTGCCAGTAGTAGACAGAGGATGACTGAAGCTTTCTTT. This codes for CASSRQRMTEAFF. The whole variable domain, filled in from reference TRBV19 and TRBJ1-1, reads DGGITQSPKYLFRKEGQNVTLSCEQNLNHDAMYWYRQDPGQGLRLIYYSQIVNDFQKGDIAEGYSVSREKKESFPLTVTSAQKNPTAFYLCASSRQRMTEAFFGQGTRLTVV.